Listed below are T cell receptor beta chains from one sample, sequenced in a study of blood T cell repertoires in COVID-19. Profiled with immunoSEQ multiplex PCR; TCRdb holds only in-frame clones, not every one. The sample lists 200,000 to 250,000 clones, 85% to 90% occurring once. Sequencing was performed on PBMCs or T cells enriched from blood (not recorded which). The receptors derive from a man between 35 and 55 years old who had recovered from COVID-19. Each CDR3 is given with its conserved first and last residue. Rows give clone size only sometimes, using once, few, many, or a class for an expanded clone.

V gene	clone size	J gene	CDR3 protein
TRBV5-1	NA	TRBJ1-2	CASSLGQGDGYTF
TRBV18	NA	TRBJ1-1	CASSPNHRGANLNTEAFF
TRBV4-2	many	TRBJ2-2	CASSQDLAQGLGELFF
TRBV7-9	NA	TRBJ1-5	CASSLGAGPSNQPQHF
TRBV5-5	few	TRBJ2-1	CASKTTTGSNDEQFF
TRBV11-2	NA	TRBJ1-2	CASSLDYRSYGYTF
TRBV29-1	NA	TRBJ1-1	CSVVWDGAANPMNTEAFF
TRBV7-3	NA	TRBJ2-1	CASSFGHARSYNEQFF
TRBV30	NA	TRBJ2-3	CAWRGASGLRTQYF
TRBV3-1/TRBV3-2	NA	TRBJ2-5	CASSRASGGGETQYF
TRBV11-2	NA	TRBJ2-5	CASSLTGGTSQETQYF
TRBV19	NA	TRBJ2-5	CASRTGGWETQYF
TRBV28	NA	TRBJ2-7	CASGTTHRGFYEQYF
TRBV19	few	TRBJ1-2	CASSTNQGFYGYTF
TRBV9	NA	TRBJ2-7	CASSAGVVGFYEQYF
TRBV5-1	NA	TRBJ1-2	CASSLITGRSGYTF
TRBV5-1	NA	TRBJ2-3	CASSWDSSTDTQYF
TRBV11-3	NA	TRBJ2-1	CASSLGGDRQGNEQFF
TRBV9	few	TRBJ1-5	CASSVGGFNQPQHF
TRBV5-4	NA	TRBJ1-6	CASSPDRGNSPLHF
TRBV19	NA	TRBJ1-1	CASSMGHQVITEAFF
TRBV15	NA	TRBJ2-1	CATSRSLPVGANNEQFF
TRBV28	NA	TRBJ2-7	CASSWDRSYEQYF
TRBV19	NA	TRBJ1-2	CASSIVGQAGGQGYTF
TRBV6-5	NA	TRBJ2-1	CASSWDSGSSYNEQFF